A single sample gave rise to the 6 T cell receptor beta chains below, sequenced in a study of regulatory T cells in long-lasting Graves disease. The time point here: newly diagnosed GD, antithyroid drugs for less than 3 months. RNA from PBMCs was the source of the TCR library. Sequencing libraries for TCR beta were prepared with iRepertoire HTBI primers and Arm-PCR of CDR3 regions. TCRdb used MiXCR to reprocess the multiplex PCR reads, holding one entry per CDR3 protein. This table holds hundreds of thousands of distinct CDR3 sequences, approximately 15% found once. The same sample was also studied in work on T cells in Graves' hyperthyroidism and ophthalmopathy.

This sample comprised peripheral blood mononuclear cells (PBMCs), obtained at new diagnosis, from a patient treated with antithyroid drugs. These receptors all come from a young woman with Graves disease.

CDR3 sequence: CASSLVAGQAPYEQYF. Written as DNA, the CDR3 is TGTGCCAGCAGCTTAGTAGCCGGACAGGCCCCCTACGAGCAGTACTTC. The V call is TRBV7-2, the J call TRBJ2-7; TRBD1 agrees at 7 bases. This CDR3 has 16 residues. From germline, CDR1 is SGHTA and CDR2 FQGNSA. J lost 2 bases, V lost 1 base, and 8 bases had no gene match.

This chain uses TRBV4-2 with TRBJ2-1; D gene unclear. Trimming pared 0 bases from V and 8 bases from J, leaving 8 bases between. This CDR3 is 13 amino acids long. Germline V gives CDR1 LGHNA, CDR2 YNFKEQ. The CDR3 here is CASSQDYGHEQFF. The DNA of the CDR3 is TGTGCCAGCAGCCAAGACTATGGGCATGAGCAGTTCTTC.

This clonotype occurred a few times. The chain has TRBV25-1 and TRBJ2-5; the D is unclear. The CDR3 consists of 13 residues. Trimming pared 8 bases from V and 4 bases from J, leaving 14 bases between. Germline V gives CDR1 MGHDK, CDR2 SYGVNS. The CDR3 is CASGGRSGETQYF. CDR3 coding DNA: TGTGCCAGCGGCGGACGGTCGGGAGAGACCCAGTACTTC.

In its sample, this clonotype was seen many times. The chain has TRBV6-6 and TRBJ1-1; tentatively, D is TRBD1 (5 bases). V was clipped by 0 bases and J by 0 bases, with 14 bases between them. CDR1 and CDR2 from the germline V gene are MNHNY and SVGAGI (reference sequence). The CDR3 totals 17 residues. The CDR3 is CASSYSLGDPMNTEAFF. The CDR3 nucleotides are TGTGCCAGCAGTTACTCGTTGGGGGACCCCATGAACACTGAAGCTTTCTTT.

This clonotype was counted a few times. Since a much larger clone is just one base distant, this may be a read error. The chain recombines TRBV27 with TRBJ1-2; possible D gene TRBD1, 6 bases. Germline V CDR1 and CDR2: MNHEY, SMNVEV (reference sequence). The CDR3 totals 14 residues. V was cut by 2 bases and J by 4 bases, with 11 bases left in between. The CDR3 DNA follows: TGTGCCAGCAGTTTACCGCGGGGGCCCTATGGCTACACCTTC. Its translation: CASSLPRGPYGYTF.

This chain links TRBV6-2 or TRBV6-3 with TRBJ2-1, with 9 bases that match TRBD1. Trimming removed 6 bases from V and 8 bases from J; junction bases left unmatched: 14. Germline V gives CDR1 MNHEY, CDR2 SVGEGT. This CDR3 has 16 residues. DNA for the CDR3: TGTGCCAGCAGAGCGCACCCGGGACAGGGAGCCGATGAGCAGTTCTTC. Protein product: CASRAHPGQGADEQFF.